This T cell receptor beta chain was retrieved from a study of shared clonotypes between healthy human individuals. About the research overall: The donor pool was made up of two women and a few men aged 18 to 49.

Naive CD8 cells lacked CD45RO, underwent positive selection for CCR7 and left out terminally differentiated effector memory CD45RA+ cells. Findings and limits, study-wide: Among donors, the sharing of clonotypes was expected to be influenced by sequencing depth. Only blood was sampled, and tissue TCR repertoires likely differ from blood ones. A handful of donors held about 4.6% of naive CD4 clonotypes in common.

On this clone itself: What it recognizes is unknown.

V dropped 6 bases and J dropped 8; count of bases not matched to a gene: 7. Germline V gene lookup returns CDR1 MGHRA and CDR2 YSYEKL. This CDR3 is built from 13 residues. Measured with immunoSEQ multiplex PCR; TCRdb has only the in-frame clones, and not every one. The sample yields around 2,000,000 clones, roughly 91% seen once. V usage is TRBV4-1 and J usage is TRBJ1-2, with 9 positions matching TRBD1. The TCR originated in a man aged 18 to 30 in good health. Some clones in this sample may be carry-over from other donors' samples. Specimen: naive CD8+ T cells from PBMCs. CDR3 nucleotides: TGCGCCAGCAGTGGGACAGGGAATAGAGGCTACACCTTC. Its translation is CASSGTGNRGYTF.